This section outlines one T cell receptor (beta chain) sequence together with its context. The study recruited people aged about 18 to 95 years across about two dozen US areas. Cohorts were assigned according to the clinical history that participants reported. The sample comes from a study of blood T cell repertoires in COVID-19. The wider study: T cells, B-cell-depleted T cells, or PBMCs supplied cDNA or gDNA.

CDR1 is SGHKS, CDR2 YYEKEE, per germline (reference sequence). The junction had 1 base not matched to a gene; V was cut back by 2 bases and J by 5 bases. The CDR3 extends over 13 amino acids. Original data processing: It was from reference gene primer amplification that nucleated cell counts were estimated. Here immunoSEQ multiplex PCR was the method, and the copy in TCRdb shows in-frame clones only, minus some. The DNA was the basis for D and trimming; V, J and clone size are from that table. This repertoire shows approximately 270,000 clones, 70% to 90% found once; its top ten account for approximately 2%.

The chain has TRBV5-5 and TRBJ1-5; 7 positions agree with TRBD1. Source material: PBMCs or T cells enriched from blood (not recorded which). The TCR sequence derives from a woman between 45 and 65 years old who had recovered from COVID-19. The CDR3 DNA sequence: TGTGCCAGCAGCTTTCAGGGGGATCAGCCCCAGCATTTT. Translated, it gives CASSFQGDQPQHF.